Below, 8 T cell receptor beta chains from the same sample are listed, as sequenced in a study of blood T cell repertoires in COVID-19. Measured with immunoSEQ multiplex PCR; TCRdb has only the in-frame clones, and not every one. This sample has around 310,000 clones, with around 90% found just once. Sequencing was carried out using peripheral blood. These TCRs come from a woman in her forties with COVID-19, enrolled during active disease.

This rearrangement joins TRBV27 to TRBJ1-5; TRBD1 matches 8 bases. CDR1 MNHEY and CDR2 SMNVEV come from the germline V gene (reference sequence). The CDR3 covers 16 residues. V lost 6 bases, J lost 4 bases, and 11 bases stayed unmatched. The CDR3 DNA reads as TGTGCCAGCAGACCCTGGACAGGGTCTGGTAATCAGCCCCAGCATTTT. It codes for CASRPWTGSGNQPQHF.

The chain combines TRBV18 with TRBJ2-3; maybe TRBD2 (5 bases). This CDR3 is built from 15 residues. Trimming pared 3 bases from V and 1 base from J, leaving 11 bases between. Per germline, CDR1 KGHSH and CDR2 LQKENI. The CDR3 reads CASSPAGVGTDTQYF. In DNA form, the CDR3 reads TGTGCCAGCTCACCTGCCGGGGTCGGCACAGATACGCAGTATTTT.

The chain couples TRBV30 to TRBJ2-3, with 8 bases matching TRBD2. The CDR3 runs 13 residues. Trimming cost V 3 bases and J 6 bases; bases outside gene matches: 5. CDR1 is GTSNPN, CDR2 SVGIG, per germline (reference sequence). The CDR3 loop reads CAWSLAGGDTQYF. The CDR3 bases are TGTGCCTGGAGCTTGGCGGGAGGTGATACGCAGTATTTT.

This chain joins TRBV7-9 and TRBJ2-2; a possible D gene is TRBD2 (5 bases). Germline V gene sequence: CDR1 SEHNR, CDR2 FQNEAQ (reference sequence). This CDR3 region has 15 residues. V lost 5 bases and J 5 bases, leaving 15 bases between the germline ends. CDR3 nucleotides: TGTGCCAGCAGCCTCGACGCGGGTGGGACCGGGGAGCTGTTTTTT. Protein product: CASSLDAGGTGELFF.

The chain has TRBV6-1 and TRBJ2-5, with 7 bases that match TRBD2. CDR3 length: 20 amino acids. V gave up 2 bases and J gave up 1 base; unmatched junction bases: 19. Germline assignment: CDR1 MNHNS and CDR2 SASEGT. The CDR3 DNA sequence: TGTGCCAGCAGTGAATTGGGGGGGAAATTTTTGTCAGGGCCCCAAGAGACCCAGTACTTC. Amino acids: CASSELGGKFLSGPQETQYF.

The CDR3 is CASSLIVGGVRELFF. CDR3 coding DNA: TGTGCCAGCAGCTTAATCGTAGGCGGAGTCCGGGAGCTGTTTTTT. The chain joins TRBV7-2 to TRBJ2-2; D is uncertain. Trimming cost V 2 bases and J 9 bases, with 16 bases left between them. The CDR3 is 15 residues long. Per germline, CDR1 SGHTA and CDR2 FQGNSA.

This chain uses TRBV7-6 with TRBJ2-1; perhaps TRBD1 as D (6 bases). Germline assignment: CDR1 SGHVS and CDR2 FNYEAQ. V lost 5 bases and J 4 bases, leaving 15 bases between the germline ends. This CDR3 comprises 15 residues. The CDR3 here is CASSPQGPGYNEQFF. In nucleotides, the CDR3 is TGTGCCAGCAGCCCACAGGGTCCAGGGTACAATGAGCAGTTCTTC.

The V call is TRBV5-1, the J call TRBJ1-1; the match to TRBD1 covers 7 bases. The CDR3 runs to 13 residues. V lost 4 bases, J lost 4 bases, and 4 bases stayed unmatched. CDR1 SGHRS and CDR2 YFSETQ come from the germline V gene. The CDR3 here is CASSLGQVTEAFF. The CDR3 DNA reads as TGCGCCAGCAGCCTTGGACAGGTCACTGAAGCTTTCTTT.